This TCR beta chain is drawn from a study of T cell responses to AZD1222 COVID-19 vaccine. V shed 2 bases, J shed 8 bases, and the junction held 3 bases outside the gene matches. The CDR3 has 14 amino acids. Looked up from germline, CDR1 is PRHDT and CDR2 is FYEKMQ (reference sequence). As concerns this clone: What it binds is unknown.

Study observations and caveats: Repertoire sampling happened only post peak T cell response.

The protocol was immunoSEQ multiplex PCR, while the TCRdb copy is restricted to in-frame clones and leaves out a portion. The sample shows over 95,000 clones, approximately 87% of them seen only once. This TCR was recovered from an adult in good health. Sequenced material: peripheral blood, taken on day 0 of AZD1222 vaccination. This chain links TRBV13 with TRBJ1-6, with TRBD1 matching 7 bases. CDR3 nucleotide sequence: TGTGCCAGCAGCTTACGACAGGGAGATTCACCCCTCCACTTT. Protein product: CASSLRQGDSPLHF. Full variable domain (missing parts from reference TRBV13 and TRBJ1-6): AAGVIQSPRHLIKEKRETATLKCYPIPRHDTVYWYQQGPGQDPQFLISFYEKMQSDKGSIPDRFSAQQFSDYHSELNMSSLELGDSALYFCASSLRQGDSPLHFGNGTRLTVT.